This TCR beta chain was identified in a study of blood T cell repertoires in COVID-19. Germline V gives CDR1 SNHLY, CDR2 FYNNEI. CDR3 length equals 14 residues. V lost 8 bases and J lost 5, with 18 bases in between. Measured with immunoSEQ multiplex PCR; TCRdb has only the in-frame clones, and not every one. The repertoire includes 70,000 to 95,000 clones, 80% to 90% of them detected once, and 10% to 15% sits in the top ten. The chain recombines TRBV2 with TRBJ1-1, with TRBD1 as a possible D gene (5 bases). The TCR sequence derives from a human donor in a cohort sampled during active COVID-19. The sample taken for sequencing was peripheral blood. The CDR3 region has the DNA TGTGCCAGCGGGACTCAACGCGGAATAACTGAAGCTTTCTTT. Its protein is CASGTQRGITEAFF.